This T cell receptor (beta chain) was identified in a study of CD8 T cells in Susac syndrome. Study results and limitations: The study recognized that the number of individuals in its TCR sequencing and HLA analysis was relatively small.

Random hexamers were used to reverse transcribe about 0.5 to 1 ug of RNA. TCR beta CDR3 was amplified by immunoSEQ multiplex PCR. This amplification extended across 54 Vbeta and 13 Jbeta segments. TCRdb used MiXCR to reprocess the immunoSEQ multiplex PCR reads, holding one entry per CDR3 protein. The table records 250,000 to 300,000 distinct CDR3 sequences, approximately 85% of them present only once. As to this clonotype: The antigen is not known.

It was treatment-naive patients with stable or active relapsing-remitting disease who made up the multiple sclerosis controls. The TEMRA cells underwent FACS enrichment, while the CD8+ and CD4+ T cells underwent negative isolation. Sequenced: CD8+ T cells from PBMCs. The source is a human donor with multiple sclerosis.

The CDR3 region has the DNA TGTGCCAGAGACTCTGGGGCCAACGTCCTGACTTTC. It codes for CARDSGANVLTF. This chain joins TRBV30 and TRBJ2-6; no clear D gene. The CDR3 runs 12 residues. The V gene lost 8 bases and the J gene lost 0 bases, with 5 bases spanning the gap. Germline V CDR1 and CDR2: GTSNPN, SVGIG (reference sequence).